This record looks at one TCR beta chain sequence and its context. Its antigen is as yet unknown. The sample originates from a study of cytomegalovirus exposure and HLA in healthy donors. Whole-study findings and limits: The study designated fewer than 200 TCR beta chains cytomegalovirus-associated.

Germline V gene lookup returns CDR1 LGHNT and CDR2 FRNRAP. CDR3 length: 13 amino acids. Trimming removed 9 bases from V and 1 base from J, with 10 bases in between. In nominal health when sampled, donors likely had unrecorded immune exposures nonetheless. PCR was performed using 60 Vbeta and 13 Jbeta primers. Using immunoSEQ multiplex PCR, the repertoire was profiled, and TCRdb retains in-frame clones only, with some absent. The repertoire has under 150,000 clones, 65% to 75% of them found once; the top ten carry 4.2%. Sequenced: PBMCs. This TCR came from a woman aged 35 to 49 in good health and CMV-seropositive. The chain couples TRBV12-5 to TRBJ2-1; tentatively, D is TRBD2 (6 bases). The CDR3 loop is CASPGRSYNEQFF. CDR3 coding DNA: TGTGCTAGCCCAGGGAGGTCCTACAATGAGCAGTTCTTC.